This is a list of T cell receptor beta chains from one sample in a study of blood T cell repertoires in COVID-19. Libraries were prepared by immunoSEQ multiplex PCR; TCRdb keeps only in-frame clonotypes and omits some of them. The data show about 75,000 clones, with roughly 70% seen just once and 2% to 3% held by the top ten. The specimen was peripheral blood. The receptors stem from a human donor with acute or convalescent COVID-19. The donor label of this sample is uncertain. Both conserved end residues are part of each CDR3.

v_call | cdr3_aa
TRBV4-2 | CASSQGTAYNSPLHF
TRBV19 | CASSIGPTGRFDYGYTF
TRBV5-4 | CASRRTGATPYGYTF
TRBV7-6 | CASSLGTGGVRQPQHF
TRBV24-1 | CATSARTSGSQETQYF
TRBV6-5 | CASNRGDTEAFF
TRBV7-2 | CASSFLGSATDTQYF
TRBV6-1 | CASSEAPRGEQFF
TRBV2 | CASSDQISGNTIYF
TRBV18 | CASSPPSIGSSYNEQFF
TRBV20-1 | CSASGGGAGETQYF
TRBV5-1 | CASSLATGRVYGYTF
TRBV30 | CAWSAGDRGTDTQYF
TRBV11-2 | CASSLDTGFSGNTIYF
TRBV9 | CASSVVPRGAGELFF
TRBV12-3/TRBV12-4 | CASGDRGTDTQYF
TRBV7-3 | CASSRGTSGVETQYF
TRBV10-3 | CAISETGTDTQYF
TRBV28 | CASRELAFYNEQFF
TRBV19 | CASSMPTGALSEAFF
TRBV29-1 | CSVPGTGYTEAFF
TRBV18 | CASSPDSYNQPQHF
TRBV28 | CASSLSQGLRTEAFF
TRBV5-1 | CASSAGTGLPDSGNTIYF
TRBV6-2/TRBV6-3 | CASSIGQGRREQYF
TRBV2 | CASSPGQGRGYTF
TRBV7-9 | CASTFDLGQGSF
TRBV5-1 | CASSFSAGTGSPSGANVLTF
TRBV5-1 | CASGIIRGSPLHF
TRBV9 | CASSVEASGDFSGYTF
TRBV11-2 | CASSLGLWDTQYF